The 20 T cell receptor beta chains below all came from one sample that was sequenced in a study of regulatory T cells in long-lasting Graves disease. Relying on iRepertoire HTBI primers and Arm-PCR of CDR3 regions, the team built TCR beta libraries. Each CDR3 protein gets one entry after TCRdb re-called the multiplex PCR reads with MiXCR. The sample holds around 420,000 distinct CDR3 sequences, approximately 16% seen once. Time point noted: newly diagnosed GD, antithyroid drugs for less than 3 months. Following extraction of RNA from PBMCs, that RNA was used to make the TCR library. The same specimen was also included in a second study, on T cells in Graves' hyperthyroidism and ophthalmopathy.

The specimen was peripheral blood mononuclear cells (PBMCs), collected at new diagnosis, from a patient treated with antithyroid drugs. The receptors shown here come from a woman aged 40 to 50 with Graves disease.

This clonotype showed up many times. The chain recombines TRBV11-3 with TRBJ2-3; no clear D gene. The CDR3 spans 14 residues. Per germline, CDR1 SGHNT and CDR2 YENEEA. V was shortened by 1 base and J by 4 bases, with 9 bases between the two germline ends. The CDR3 DNA reads TGTGCCAGCAGCTTAGCAGGTGGCCCAGATACGCAGTATTTT. It codes for CASSLAGGPDTQYF.

In its sample, this clonotype was seen many times. V usage is TRBV12-3 or TRBV12-4 and J usage is TRBJ2-7; 12 bases match TRBD1. This CDR3 spans 15 amino acids. Trimming took 8 bases from V and 3 from J; bases not matched to a gene: 8. The DNA for the CDR3 is TGTGCCAGCGGAGGTTGGGACAGGGGGCTCTACGAGCAGTACTTC. Its translation: CASGGWDRGLYEQYF.

This clonotype has ten or more counts. The genes are TRBV10-3 and TRBJ2-7; D uncertain. Germline V gene lookup returns CDR1 ENHRY and CDR2 SYGVKD. Trimming cost V 2 bases and J 4 bases, with 9 bases left between them. The CDR3 spans 13 residues. The CDR3 bases are TGTGCCATCAGTGAGACAAGCCGGTACGAGCAGTACTTC. Its translation is CAISETSRYEQYF.

This clonotype was counted at least ten times. V and J are TRBV12-3 or TRBV12-4 and TRBJ2-7, with TRBD1 matching 11 bases. Trimming cost V 8 bases and J 5 bases; bases outside gene matches: 8. The CDR3 has 14 amino acids. As DNA, the CDR3 is TGTGCCAGCGGGACGGGGGGACAGGGGGACGAGCAGTACTTC. Protein sequence: CASGTGGQGDEQYF.

This clonotype was picked up many times. The chain carries TRBV12-3 or TRBV12-4 and TRBJ2-1; 10 bases fit TRBD2. Trimming at V came to 7 bases and at J to 4 bases, leaving 4 bases not matched to a gene. The CDR3 length is 14 residues. The CDR3: CASNLAGAYNEQFF. The CDR3 coding sequence is TGTGCCAGCAACCTAGCGGGAGCTTACAATGAGCAGTTCTTC.

V is TRBV27 and J is TRBJ2-7; TRBD2 matches 7 bases. The CDR3 runs 15 residues. V was pared by 0 bases and J by 7 bases, with 9 bases of the junction left unmatched. Germline CDR1 is MNHEY and CDR2 is SMNVEV (reference sequence). CDR3 DNA: TGTGCCAGCAGTTTATCCGGGACTAACAGTCGGGAGCAGTACTTC. This sequence encodes CASSLSGTNSREQYF.

About this clonotype itself: This may be a read error, as it is one base from a much larger clone. The chain couples TRBV15 to TRBJ2-7; perhaps TRBD1 as D (7 bases). From germline, CDR1 is LNHNV and CDR2 YYDKDF (reference sequence). The CDR3 is 17 amino acids. Trimming took off 0 bases at V and 4 bases at J, with 19 bases between the two ends. The CDR3 DNA sequence: TGTGCCACCAGCAGAGATGGAGACGGGGCAGGGGGGTACGAGCAGTACTTC. This encodes CATSRDGDGAGGYEQYF. Full variable domain (rest looked up from reference TRBV15 and TRBJ2-7): DAMVIQNPRYQVTQFGKPVTLSCSQTLNHNVMYWYQQKSSQAPKLLFHYYDKDFNNEADTPDNFQSRRPNTSFCFLDIRSPGLGDTAMYLCATSRDGDGAGGYEQYFGPGTRLTVT.

This clonotype was counted ten times or more. The CDR3 DNA sequence: TGCAGCGTCACCGGGACTAGCGACTACAATGAGCAGTTCTTC. Its protein product is CSVTGTSDYNEQFF. This chain links TRBV29-1 with TRBJ2-1; 10 bases fit TRBD2. V lost 6 bases and J lost 3; bases outside the gene matches: 5. This CDR3 is built from 14 residues. Germline CDR1 SQVTM, CDR2 ANQGSEA.

This clonotype was seen many times. The J gene is TRBJ2-3, the V gene TRBV7-9; 7 bases fit TRBD2. Per germline, CDR1 SEHNR and CDR2 FQNEAQ (reference sequence). This CDR3 comprises 12 residues. V was pared by 5 bases and J by 10 bases, with 6 bases of the junction left unmatched. CDR3 protein: CASSRGTNSQYF. CDR3 in DNA: TGTGCCAGCAGCCGAGGGACTAACTCGCAGTATTTT.

J is TRBJ2-5 and V is TRBV20-1; no definite D call. The CDR3 extends over 12 amino acids. Per the germline V gene, CDR1 is DFQATT and CDR2 is SNEGSKA (reference sequence). Trimming took off 2 bases at V and 4 bases at J, with 8 bases between the two ends. The CDR3 DNA reads TGCAGTGCTAGAACTGAAACAGAGACCCAGTACTTC. Its protein is CSARTETETQYF.

This clonotype was recorded many times. The chain couples TRBV28 to TRBJ1-5; 7 bases agree with TRBD1. The CDR3 loop spans 17 amino acids. The ends lost 6 bases at V and 1 base at J; junction bases unmatched: 12. Germline lookup yields CDR1 MDHEN and CDR2 SYDVKM. Here the CDR3 reads CASRALRGKTSNQPQHF. In DNA form, the CDR3 reads TGTGCCAGCAGAGCCCTCAGGGGGAAGACAAGCAATCAGCCCCAGCATTTT.

In its sample, this clonotype was seen many times. The gene calls are TRBV11-2 and TRBJ2-3; D is perhaps TRBD1 (6 bases). This CDR3 contains 18 residues. Germline V gene lookup returns CDR1 SGHAT and CDR2 FQNNGV. V gave up 1 base and J gave up 2 bases, with 19 bases separating them. The CDR3 loop reads CASSLVGGRTFFTDTQYF. The CDR3 nucleotides are TGTGCCAGCAGCTTAGTTGGGGGCAGAACCTTTTTCACAGATACGCAGTATTTT. Full variable domain (remainder filled in from reference TRBV11-2 and TRBJ2-3): EAGVAQSPRYKIIEKRQSVAFWCNPISGHATLYWYQQILGQGPKLLIQFQNNGVVDDSQLPKDRFSAERLKGVDSTLKIQPAKLEDSAVYLCASSLVGGRTFFTDTQYFGPGTRLTVL.

For this clonotype: A much more abundant neighbour one base away suggests this may be a read error. The chain is built from TRBV6-5 and TRBJ2-7; 12 nucleotides agree with TRBD2. Germline loops: CDR1 MNHEY, CDR2 SVGAGI. The CDR3 has 15 amino acids. The CDR3 is CACSYSLAGGGEQYF. The CDR3 nucleotides are TGTGCCTGCAGTTACTCGCTAGCGGGAGGGGGCGAGCAGTACTTC.

This clonotype appeared a few times. The gene calls are TRBV7-3 and TRBJ2-3, with D perhaps matching TRBD1 (6 bases). Germline CDR1 and CDR2: SGHTA and FQGTGA. The CDR3 covers 14 residues. Deletions cut 5 bases from V and 1 base from J, with 10 bases between. CDR3 loop: CASSLGHGTDTQYF. As DNA, the CDR3 is TGTGCCAGCAGCCTGGGACATGGCACAGATACGCAGTATTTT.

This clonotype appeared many times. This rearrangement joins TRBV2 to TRBJ1-3; D is uncertain. V lost 5 bases and J 0 bases, leaving 8 bases between the germline ends. This CDR3 comprises 14 residues. Germline V CDR1 and CDR2: SNHLY, FYNNEI. The CDR3, as DNA: TGTGCCAGCAGTCGCACTTACTCTGGAAACACCATATATTTT. This sequence encodes CASSRTYSGNTIYF.

This clonotype has ten or more counts. The chain combines TRBV15 with TRBJ1-1; D gene ambiguous. The CDR3 is made up of 13 amino acids. The germline V and J ends were trimmed by 6 bases and 2 bases, with 10 bases remaining between them. CDR1 and CDR2 (germline): LNHNV, YYDKDF (reference sequence). CDR3 in DNA: TGTGCCACCAGTTTCAGATCAAACACTGAAGCTTTCTTT. Protein product: CATSFRSNTEAFF.

This clonotype was seen many times. The V call is TRBV12-3 or TRBV12-4, the J call TRBJ2-3, with a weak D call TRBD1 (7 bases). The V end lost 6 bases, the J end lost 4 bases, and 17 bases lay between the germline ends. The CDR3 covers 15 residues. The CDR3: CASRNHRGGADTQYF. The DNA of the CDR3 is TGTGCCAGCAGAAACCACAGGGGCGGGGCAGATACGCAGTATTTT.

This clonotype has a handful of counts. The gene calls are TRBV9 and TRBJ2-1; perhaps TRBD2 as D (7 bases). Germline CDR1 and CDR2: SGDLS and YYNGEE. The CDR3 is made up of 14 amino acids. Deletions cut 0 bases from V and 6 bases from J, with 10 bases between. The DNA of the CDR3 is TGTGCCAGCAGCGTAGTGGGAGGGGGCAATGAGCAGTTCTTC. It encodes CASSVVGGGNEQFF.

This clonotype showed up just a few times. The chain carries TRBV6-5 and TRBJ2-7; D is possibly TRBD2 (5 bases). Trimming pared 2 bases from V and 3 bases from J, leaving 8 bases between. The CDR3 covers 13 residues. CDR1 is MNHEY, CDR2 SVGAGI, per germline. The CDR3 is CASSYEGNYEQYF. The CDR3 DNA reads TGTGCCAGCAGTTACGAGGGAAACTACGAGCAGTACTTC.

There are many counts of this clonotype. The CDR3 loop reads CATREGALWETQYF. The CDR3 DNA follows: TGTGCCACGAGGGAGGGGGCGCTATGGGAGACCCAGTACTTC. The chain is built from TRBV13 and TRBJ2-5, with D possibly being TRBD1 or TRBD2 (7 bases each). Trimming took off 10 bases at V and 5 bases at J, with 20 bases between the two ends. In germline, CDR1 is PRHDT, CDR2 FYEKMQ (reference sequence). The CDR3 is 14 residues long.